The entry below describes one TCR beta chain. Source study methods: The authors estimated nucleated cell counts from reference gene primer amplification. Data came from immunoSEQ multiplex PCR; TCRdb stores just in-frame clones and leaves some out. V and J calls and clone size are those listed in that table; D and trimming were worked out from the DNA. The sample has some 300,000 clones, around 88% seen once. This CDR3 comprises 15 residues. Germline CDR1 and CDR2: KGHSH and LQKENI. V was shortened by 0 bases and J by 7 bases, with 12 bases between the two germline ends. The data were taken from a study of blood T cell repertoires in COVID-19. In the study overall: Material from acute and convalescent COVID-19 was sourced from the United States, Italy and Spain. Sample material is recorded as cDNA or gDNA derived from T cells, B-cell-depleted T cells, or PBMCs.

The sequence came from a woman aged 25 to 39 who had recovered from COVID-19. Sequenced material: peripheral blood. This rearrangement joins TRBV18 to TRBJ2-2; D is undetermined. The DNA for the CDR3 is TGTGCCAGCTCACCACCTACCAGAACCAGCGGGGAGCTGTTTTTT. Its protein product is CASSPPTRTSGELFF.